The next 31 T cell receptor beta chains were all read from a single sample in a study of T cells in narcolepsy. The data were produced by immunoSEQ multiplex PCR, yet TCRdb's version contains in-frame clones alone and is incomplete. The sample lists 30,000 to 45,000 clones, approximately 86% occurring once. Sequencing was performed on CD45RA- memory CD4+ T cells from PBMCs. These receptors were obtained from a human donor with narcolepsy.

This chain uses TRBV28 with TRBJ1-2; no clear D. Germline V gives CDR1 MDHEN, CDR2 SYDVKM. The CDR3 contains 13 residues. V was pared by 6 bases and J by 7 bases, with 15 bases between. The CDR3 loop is CASRETNIPGYTF. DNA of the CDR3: TGTGCCAGCAGGGAAACTAATATCCCTGGCTACACCTTC.

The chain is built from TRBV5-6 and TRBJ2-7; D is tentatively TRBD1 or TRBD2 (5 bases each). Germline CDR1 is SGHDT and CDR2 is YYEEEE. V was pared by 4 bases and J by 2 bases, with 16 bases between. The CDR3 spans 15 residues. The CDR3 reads CASSPPGRLTYEQYF. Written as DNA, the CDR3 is TGTGCCAGCAGCCCGCCGGGGCGACTTACCTACGAGCAGTACTTC.

In nucleotides, the CDR3 is TGTGCCTGGAGTGTAGGGATCCTCGGGGCCAACGTCCTGACTTTC. It codes for CAWSVGILGANVLTF. V usage is TRBV30 and J usage is TRBJ2-6; D not certain. The CDR3 runs to 15 residues. V was cut by 0 bases and J by 4 bases, with 10 bases left in between. Germline V gene lookup returns CDR1 GTSNPN and CDR2 SVGIG (reference sequence).

The CDR3 sequence is CAWSHDRSTGELFF. The DNA for the CDR3 is TGTGCCTGGAGCCACGACAGGTCCACCGGGGAGCTGTTTTTT. The rearrangement uses TRBV30 and TRBJ2-2; possibly TRBD1 for D (6 bases). From germline, CDR1 is GTSNPN and CDR2 SVGIG (reference sequence). This CDR3 region has 14 residues. Trimming cost V 3 bases and J 4 bases, with 12 bases left between them.

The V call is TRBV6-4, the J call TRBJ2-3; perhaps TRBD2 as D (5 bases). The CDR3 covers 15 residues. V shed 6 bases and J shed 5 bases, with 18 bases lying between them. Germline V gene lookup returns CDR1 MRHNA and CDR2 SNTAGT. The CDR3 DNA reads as TGTGCCAGCAGCATAGAGGGTGGCCGAATAGATACGCAGTATTTT. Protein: CASSIEGGRIDTQYF.

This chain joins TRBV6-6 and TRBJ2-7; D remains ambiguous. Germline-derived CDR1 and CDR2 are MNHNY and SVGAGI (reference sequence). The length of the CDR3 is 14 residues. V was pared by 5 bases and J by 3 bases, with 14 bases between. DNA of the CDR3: TGTGCCAGCAGTCCCCCAGAAGGCGGCTACGAGCAGTACTTC. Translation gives CASSPPEGGYEQYF.

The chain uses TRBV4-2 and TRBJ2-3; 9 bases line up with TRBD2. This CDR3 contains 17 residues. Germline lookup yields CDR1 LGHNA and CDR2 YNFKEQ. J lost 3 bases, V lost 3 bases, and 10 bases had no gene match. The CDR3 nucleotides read TGTGCCAGCAGCCAGCTAGGGGGCGGGGGGGCAACAGATACGCAGTATTTT. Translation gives CASSQLGGGGATDTQYF.

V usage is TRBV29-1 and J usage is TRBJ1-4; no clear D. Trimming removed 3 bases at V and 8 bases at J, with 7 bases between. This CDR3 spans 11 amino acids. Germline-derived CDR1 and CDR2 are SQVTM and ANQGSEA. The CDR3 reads CSVEAWEKLFF. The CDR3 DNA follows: TGCAGCGTTGAGGCCTGGGAAAAACTGTTTTTT.

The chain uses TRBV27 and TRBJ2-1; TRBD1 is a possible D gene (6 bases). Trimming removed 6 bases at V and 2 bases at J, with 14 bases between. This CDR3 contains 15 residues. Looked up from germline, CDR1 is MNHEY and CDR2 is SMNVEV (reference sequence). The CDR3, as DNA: TGTGCCAGCAGACCCGACAGGTCCACCTACAATGAGCAGTTCTTC. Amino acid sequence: CASRPDRSTYNEQFF.

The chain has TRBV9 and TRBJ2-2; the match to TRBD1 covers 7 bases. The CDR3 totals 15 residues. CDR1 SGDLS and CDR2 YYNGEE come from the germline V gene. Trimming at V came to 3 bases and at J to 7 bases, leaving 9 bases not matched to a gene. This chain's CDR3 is CASSASTGKVGELFF. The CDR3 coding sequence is TGTGCCAGCAGCGCCTCGACAGGGAAGGTCGGGGAGCTGTTTTTT.

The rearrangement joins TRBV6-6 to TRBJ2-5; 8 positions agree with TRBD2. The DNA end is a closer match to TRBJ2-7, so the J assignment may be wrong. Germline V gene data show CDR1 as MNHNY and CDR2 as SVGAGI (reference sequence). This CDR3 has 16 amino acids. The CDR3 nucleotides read TGTGCCAGCAGTTACTCGACCGGGGGGGCGGTCTACGAGCAGTACTTC. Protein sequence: CASSYSTGGAVYEQYF.

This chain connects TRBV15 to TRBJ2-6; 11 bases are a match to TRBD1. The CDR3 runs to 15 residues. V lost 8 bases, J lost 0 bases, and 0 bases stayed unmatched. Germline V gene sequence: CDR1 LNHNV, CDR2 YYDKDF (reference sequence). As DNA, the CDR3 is TGTGCCACCGGGACAGGGGGCTCTGGGGCCAACGTCCTGACTTTC. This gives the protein CATGTGGSGANVLTF.

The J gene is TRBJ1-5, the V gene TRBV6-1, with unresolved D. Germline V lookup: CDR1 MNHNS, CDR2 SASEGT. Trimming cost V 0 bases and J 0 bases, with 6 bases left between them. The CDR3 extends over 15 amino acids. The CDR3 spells CASSEARGSNQPQHF. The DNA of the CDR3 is TGTGCCAGCAGTGAAGCGCGAGGTAGCAATCAGCCCCAGCATTTT.

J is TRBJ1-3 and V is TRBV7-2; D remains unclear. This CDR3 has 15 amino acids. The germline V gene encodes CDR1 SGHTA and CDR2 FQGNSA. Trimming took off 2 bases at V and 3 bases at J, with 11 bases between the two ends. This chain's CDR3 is CASSLRVAGGNTIYF. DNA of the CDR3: TGTGCCAGCAGCTTACGGGTGGCGGGTGGAAACACCATATATTTT.

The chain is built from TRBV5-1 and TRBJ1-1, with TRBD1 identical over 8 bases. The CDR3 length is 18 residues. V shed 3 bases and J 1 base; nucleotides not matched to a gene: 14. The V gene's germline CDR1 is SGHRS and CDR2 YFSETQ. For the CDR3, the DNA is TGCGCCAGCAGCTCCAGGGGGCCCGGGCATTCGGGGAACACTGAAGCTTTCTTT. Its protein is CASSSRGPGHSGNTEAFF.

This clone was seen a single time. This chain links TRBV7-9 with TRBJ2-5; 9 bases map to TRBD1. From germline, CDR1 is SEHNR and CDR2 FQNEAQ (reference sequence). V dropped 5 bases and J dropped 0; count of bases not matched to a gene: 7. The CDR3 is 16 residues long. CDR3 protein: CASSRSWTGDQETQYF. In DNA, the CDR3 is TGTGCCAGCAGCCGCAGTTGGACAGGGGACCAAGAGACCCAGTACTTC.

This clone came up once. The CDR3 DNA is TGTGCCATCAGAACAAGAGACACTGAAGCTTTCTTT. Translation: CAIRTRDTEAFF. The chain recombines TRBV10-3 with TRBJ1-1; D is undetermined. The V gene lost 6 bases and the J gene lost 3 bases, with 8 bases spanning the gap. This CDR3 is 12 amino acids long. CDR1 is ENHRY, CDR2 SYGVKD, per germline.

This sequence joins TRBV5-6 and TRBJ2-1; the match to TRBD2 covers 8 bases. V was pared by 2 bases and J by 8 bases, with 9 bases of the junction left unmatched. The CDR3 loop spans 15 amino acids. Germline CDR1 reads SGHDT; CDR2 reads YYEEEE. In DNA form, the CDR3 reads TGTGCCAGCAGCTTACGGGGGGGCCCCCTGGATGAGCAGTTCTTC. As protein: CASSLRGGPLDEQFF.

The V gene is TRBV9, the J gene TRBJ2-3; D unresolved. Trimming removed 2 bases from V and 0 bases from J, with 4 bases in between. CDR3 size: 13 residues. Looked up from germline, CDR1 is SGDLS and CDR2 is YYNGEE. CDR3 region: CASSVSSTDTQYF. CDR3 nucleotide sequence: TGTGCCAGCAGCGTCTCTAGCACAGATACGCAGTATTTT.

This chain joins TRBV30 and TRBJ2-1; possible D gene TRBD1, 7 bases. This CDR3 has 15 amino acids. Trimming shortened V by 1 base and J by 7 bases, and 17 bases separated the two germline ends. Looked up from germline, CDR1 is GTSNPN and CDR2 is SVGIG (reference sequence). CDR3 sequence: CAWSEEGASRNEQFF. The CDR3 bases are TGTGCCTGGAGTGAGGAGGGGGCCTCACGTAATGAGCAGTTCTTC.

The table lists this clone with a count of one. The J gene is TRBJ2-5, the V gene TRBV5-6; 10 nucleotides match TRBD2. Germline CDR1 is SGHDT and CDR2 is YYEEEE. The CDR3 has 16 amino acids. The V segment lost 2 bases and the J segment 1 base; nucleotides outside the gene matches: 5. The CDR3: CASSLAGGPRQETQYF. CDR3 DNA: TGTGCCAGCAGCTTAGCGGGGGGGCCACGCCAAGAGACCCAGTACTTC.

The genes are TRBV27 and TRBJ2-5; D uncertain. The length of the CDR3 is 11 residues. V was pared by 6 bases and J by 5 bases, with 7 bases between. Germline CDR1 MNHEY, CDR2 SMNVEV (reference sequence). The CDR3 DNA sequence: TGTGCCAGCAGGCAGTGGGAGACCCAGTACTTC. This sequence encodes CASRQWETQYF.

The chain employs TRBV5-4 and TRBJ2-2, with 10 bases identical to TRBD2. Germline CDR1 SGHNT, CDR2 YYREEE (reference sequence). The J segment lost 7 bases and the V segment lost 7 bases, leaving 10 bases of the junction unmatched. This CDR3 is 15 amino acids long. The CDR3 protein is CASGRAGGPDGELFF. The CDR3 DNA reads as TGTGCCAGCGGTAGAGCGGGGGGGCCGGACGGGGAGCTGTTTTTT.

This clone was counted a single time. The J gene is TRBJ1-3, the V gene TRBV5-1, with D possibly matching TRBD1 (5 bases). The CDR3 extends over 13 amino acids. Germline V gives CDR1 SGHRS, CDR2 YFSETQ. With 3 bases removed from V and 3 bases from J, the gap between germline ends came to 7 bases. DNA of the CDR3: TGCGCCAGCAGCTGGGACGGTGGAAACACCATATATTTT. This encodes CASSWDGGNTIYF.

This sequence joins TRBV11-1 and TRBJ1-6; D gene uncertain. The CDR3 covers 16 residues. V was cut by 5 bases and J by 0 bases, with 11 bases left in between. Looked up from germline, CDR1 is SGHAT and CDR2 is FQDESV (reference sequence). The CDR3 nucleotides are TGTGCCAGCAGCAGAACAGCGAGCTCCTATAATTCACCCCTCCACTTT. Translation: CASSRTASSYNSPLHF.

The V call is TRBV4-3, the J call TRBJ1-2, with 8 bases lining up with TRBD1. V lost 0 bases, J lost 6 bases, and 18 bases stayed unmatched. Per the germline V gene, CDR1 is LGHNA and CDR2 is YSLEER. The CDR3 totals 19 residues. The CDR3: CASSQDRGRLLGQGDGYTF. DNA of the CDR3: TGCGCCAGCAGCCAAGACAGGGGGCGCTTGCTTGGTCAGGGGGATGGCTACACCTTC.

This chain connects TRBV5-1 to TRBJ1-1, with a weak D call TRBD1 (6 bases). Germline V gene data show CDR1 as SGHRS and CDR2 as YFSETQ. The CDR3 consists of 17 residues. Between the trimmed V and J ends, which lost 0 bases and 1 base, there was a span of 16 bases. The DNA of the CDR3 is TGCGCCAGCAGCTTGGCTATCTGGGGGGCTAGGAACACTGAAGCTTTCTTT. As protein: CASSLAIWGARNTEAFF.

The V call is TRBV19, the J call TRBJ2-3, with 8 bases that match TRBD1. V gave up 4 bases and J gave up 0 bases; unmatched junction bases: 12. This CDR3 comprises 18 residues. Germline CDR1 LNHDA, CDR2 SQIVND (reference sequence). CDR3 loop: CASSTGILTGVSTDTQYF. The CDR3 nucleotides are TGTGCCAGTAGTACGGGAATTCTGACAGGGGTCAGCACAGATACGCAGTATTTT.

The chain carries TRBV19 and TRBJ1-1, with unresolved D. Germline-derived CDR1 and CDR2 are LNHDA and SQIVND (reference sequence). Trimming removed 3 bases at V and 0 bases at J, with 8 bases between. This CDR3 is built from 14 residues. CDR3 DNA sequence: TGTGCCAGTAGTATGGGCCGATTGAACACTGAAGCTTTCTTT. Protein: CASSMGRLNTEAFF.

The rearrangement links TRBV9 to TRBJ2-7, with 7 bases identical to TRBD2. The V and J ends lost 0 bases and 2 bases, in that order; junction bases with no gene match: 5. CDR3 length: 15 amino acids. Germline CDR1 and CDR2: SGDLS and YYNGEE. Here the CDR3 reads CASSVGGGTTYEQYF. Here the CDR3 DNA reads TGTGCCAGCAGCGTAGGCGGAGGGACTACCTACGAGCAGTACTTC.

CDR3 nucleotide sequence: TGTGCCAGCAGCCGAGCCGGGACAGGGCGGTACGAGCAGTACTTC. Its translation: CASSRAGTGRYEQYF. The chain uses TRBV9 and TRBJ2-7, with 9 bases aligning to TRBD1. The CDR3 covers 15 residues. Germline lookup yields CDR1 SGDLS and CDR2 YYNGEE. With V trimmed by 4 bases and J by 4 bases, 9 bases remained unmatched.